This TCR beta chain comes out of a study of blood T cells in healthy people across ages (dated by TCRdb to the mid-2010s). Concerning the study at large: In model experiments, roughly one uniquely barcoded TCR beta cDNA molecule per two T cells was captured by template switching. Age-related changes in TCR beta repertoire diversity were measured in the study by deep sequencing normalized with unique cDNA molecular identifiers. The donors were split into four age groups: young (average about 16 years), middle-aged (roughly 42), aged (62) and long-lived (roughly 77). To avoid experimental bias, donors of different ages were spread randomly across the sequencing lanes. For two donors (one aged 18 to 30 and one aged 80 or older), the study analyzed two additional independent replicas of 1 million unique cDNA reads from the same blood draw. The research as a whole found: Conclusive comparison of naive and antigen-experienced compartments was prevented by the profiling of bulk unsorted PBMCs. Estimates of total diversity from one million sequenced T cells were regarded as lower bounds and underestimates. Observed TCR beta diversity correlated strongly with the percentage of naive T cells measured by flow cytometry. As age increased, observed TCR beta diversity per million T cells dropped in a roughly linear way, and a significant reduction was already evident by age around 41. The long-lived group showed more naive CD4+ T cells, fewer expanded clones and increased TCR diversity than the aged group, suggesting age selection. Donor CMV infection status was unknown, potentially confounding age-related changes in expanded clonotypes.

Trimmed from V: 8 bases; trimmed from J: 7 bases; junction bases lacking a gene match: 11. CDR1 and CDR2 are drawn from the germline V gene: SNHLY, FYNNEI. Including the terminal cysteine and phenylalanine, the CDR3 comprises 14 residues. Just the 42-base CDR3 DNA is kept, in frame starting at base 1. This clonotype appeared a few times. No antigen is known for it. Base qualities were left out, and no much larger clone turns up one base away. Libraries were constructed by 5' RACE. A second PCR of about 6 to 12 cycles was performed with a sample-barcoded 5' primer and a J-beta primer mix. Each TCR beta cDNA molecule received a unique molecular identifier from a template-switch 5' adaptor carrying 12 random nucleotides. Each sample yielded at least 2.5 million CDR3-containing paired-end reads. All of the RNA was converted into first-strand cDNA using the Mint cDNA synthesis kit, with a TRBC-specific oligonucleotide serving as the primer. After uracil-DNA glycosylase treatment, a first 18-cycle PCR used universal primers M1SS and BC2_uni_R on all cDNA. As for the authors' bioinformatics: For normalization, 1 million high-quality reads were randomly selected from each sample, with every read carrying a distinct molecular identifier. Reads sharing molecular identifiers were discarded rather than binned into consensus sequences. MiTCR, with a Q25 quality threshold and the strictest error-elimination algorithm, was used for CDR3 identification, clonotype clustering and error correction. Lower-bound total TCR beta diversity was estimated with a nonparametric unseen species model using Euler transformation. The public reads were quality trimmed at Q25 with fastp and then assembled into clones with MiXCR by TCRdb, keeping productive beta chains. Rows merge per CDR3 protein into single entries with the most common DNA and genes. Here the V and J calls rest on TCRdb's processing, not on the authors' analysis. This sample lists 1,800,000 or so distinct CDR3 sequences; around 42% were detected once. The ten most abundant clones make up under 30% of the sample.

Donors were under 40 systemically healthy Caucasian individuals from Russia aged about 6 to 100 years. Roughly 10 milliliters of peripheral blood were collected from each donor into EDTA-treated Vacutainer tubes. Ficoll-Paque density-gradient centrifugation was used to isolate PBMCs, with at least 7 million per sample. Trizol reagent was used to extract total RNA from PBMCs, with at least 6 micrograms per sample. The percentages of naive CD45RAhigh/CD27high T cells were determined by flow cytometry on a PBMC aliquot from every donor. The chain employs TRBV2 and TRBJ2-1, with 7 bases in between that match TRBD2. Sequenced material: blood. The source of this sequence is a human donor in good health. The DNA is TGTGCCAGCGGAGGGAGGGGCGGTGGGAATGAGCAGTTCTTC. Translated, this is CASGGRGGGNEQFF. With the portions outside the CDR3 filled from the reference TRBV2 and TRBJ2-1 genes, the complete variable region becomes EPEVTQTPSHQVTQMGQEVILRCVPISNHLYFYWYRQILGQKVEFLVSFYNNEISEKSEIFDDQFSVERPDGSNFTLKIRSTKLEDSAMYFCASGGRGGGNEQFFGPGTRLTVL.